This TCR beta chain was identified in a study of cytomegalovirus exposure and HLA in healthy donors. The PCR contained 60 Vbeta and 13 Jbeta primers. Generated by immunoSEQ multiplex PCR, the TCRdb table keeps only in-frame clones and is missing some. The sample lists 92,000 or so clones, roughly 60% seen once, with roughly 21% in the top ten. The sequence came from a woman in her 50s in good health and CMV-seropositive. Material for sequencing was PBMCs.

The DNA of the CDR3 is TGCGCCAGCAGCTTCCAGCCGGCGGGGGGGCCATCAGATACGCAGTATTTT. Translated, it gives CASSFQPAGGPSDTQYF. The chain recombines TRBV5-1 with TRBJ2-3; 9 bases fit TRBD2. Germline lookup yields CDR1 SGHRS and CDR2 YFSETQ. Trimming removed 2 bases from V and 4 bases from J; junction bases left unmatched: 11. The CDR3 has 17 amino acids.